This TCR beta chain originates from a study of identifying expanded T cells in peripheral blood. About this clone: Its specificity is unknown.

Assay used: immunoSEQ multiplex PCR; TCRdb lists only in-frame clones, some missing. Of roughly 100,000 clones listed, about 91% are singletons. The CDR3 has 15 amino acids. V trimming: 4 bases; J trimming: 3 bases; junction bases outside the gene matches: 7. Germline assignment: CDR1 SGHRS and CDR2 YFSETQ. Healthy donors had no documented immune events, such as infections, while sampled. Study results and limitations: Clone count variance between roughly 2-week samples rose with total template count. Technical replicates showed about 1.2 changed clones; approximately 2 weeks roughly 18; four weeks 19.

The TCR comes from a person aged 18 to 75 in good health. The chain has TRBV5-1 and TRBJ2-3, with 8 bases that match TRBD2. Sequences were obtained from blood. In nucleotides, the CDR3 is TGCGCCAGCAGCCCCGGGACTAGTTGGACAGATACGCAGTATTTT. Its protein is CASSPGTSWTDTQYF. Variable domain in full (rest from reference TRBV5-1 and TRBJ2-3): KAGVTQTPRYLIKTRGQQVTLSCSPISGHRSVSWYQQTPGQGLQFLFEYFSETQRNKGNFPGRFSGRQFSNSRSEMNVSTLELGDSALYLCASSPGTSWTDTQYFGPGTRLTVL.